This T cell receptor (beta chain) was sequenced in a study of control samples from healthy donors and cancer patients. The CDR3 is made up of 15 amino acids. J gave up 4 bases and V 5 bases, and 10 bases lay outside the gene matches. TCRdb's table, derived via immunoSEQ multiplex PCR, lists solely in-frame clones and lacks some. The sample yields around 200,000 clones, about 95% seen once. The sample was blood. The sequence came from a man aged 45-60 years in good health. The chain combines TRBV5-3 with TRBJ2-5; 8 bases match TRBD2. TRBV5-3 is designated an ORF whose function remains uncertain. CDR3 sequence: CARSRIGGAGETQYF. DNA for the CDR3: TGTGCCAGAAGTAGGATCGGGGGGGCCGGAGAGACCCAGTACTTC.